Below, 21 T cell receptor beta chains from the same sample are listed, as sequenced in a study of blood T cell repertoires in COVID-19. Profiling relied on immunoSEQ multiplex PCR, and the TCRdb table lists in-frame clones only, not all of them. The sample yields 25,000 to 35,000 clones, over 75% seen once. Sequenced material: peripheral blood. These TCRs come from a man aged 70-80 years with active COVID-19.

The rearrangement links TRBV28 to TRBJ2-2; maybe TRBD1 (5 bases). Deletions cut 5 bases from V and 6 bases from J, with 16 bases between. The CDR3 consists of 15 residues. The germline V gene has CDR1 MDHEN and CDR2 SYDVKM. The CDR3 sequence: CASSPPDPGPGELFF. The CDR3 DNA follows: TGTGCCAGCAGTCCCCCCGACCCAGGGCCCGGGGAGCTGTTTTTT.

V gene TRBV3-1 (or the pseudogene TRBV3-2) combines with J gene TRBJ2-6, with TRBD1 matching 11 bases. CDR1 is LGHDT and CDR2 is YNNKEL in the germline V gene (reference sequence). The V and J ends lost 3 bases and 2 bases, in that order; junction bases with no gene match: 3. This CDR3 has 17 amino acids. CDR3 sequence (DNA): TGTGCCAGCAGCCACGGACAGGGGGCCACTGGGGCCAACGTCCTGACTTTC. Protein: CASSHGQGATGANVLTF.

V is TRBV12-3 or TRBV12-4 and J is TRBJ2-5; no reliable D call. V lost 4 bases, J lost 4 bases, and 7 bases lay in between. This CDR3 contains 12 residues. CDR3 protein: CASSSKRETQYF. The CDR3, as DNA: TGTGCCAGCAGTTCCAAGCGAGAGACCCAGTACTTC.

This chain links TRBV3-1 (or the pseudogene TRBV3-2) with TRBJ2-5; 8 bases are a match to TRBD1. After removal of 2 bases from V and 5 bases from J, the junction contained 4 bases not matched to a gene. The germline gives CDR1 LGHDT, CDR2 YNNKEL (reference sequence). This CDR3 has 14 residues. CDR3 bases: TGTGCCAGCAGCCAACCGGACAGGGTGGAGACCCAGTACTTC. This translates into CASSQPDRVETQYF.

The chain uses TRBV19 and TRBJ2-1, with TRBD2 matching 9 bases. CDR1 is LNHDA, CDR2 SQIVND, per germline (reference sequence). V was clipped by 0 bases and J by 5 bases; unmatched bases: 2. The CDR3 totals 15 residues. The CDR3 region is CASSIDLAGNNEQFF. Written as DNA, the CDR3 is TGTGCCAGTAGTATAGATCTAGCGGGGAACAATGAGCAGTTCTTC.

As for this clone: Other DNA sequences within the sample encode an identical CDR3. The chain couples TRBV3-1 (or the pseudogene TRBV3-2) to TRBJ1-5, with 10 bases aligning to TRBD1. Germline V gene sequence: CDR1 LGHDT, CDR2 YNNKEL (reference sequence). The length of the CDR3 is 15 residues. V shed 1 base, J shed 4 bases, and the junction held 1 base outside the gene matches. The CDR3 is CASSQGTGGNQPQHF. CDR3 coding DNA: TGTGCCAGCAGCCAAGGGACAGGGGGAAATCAGCCCCAGCATTTT.

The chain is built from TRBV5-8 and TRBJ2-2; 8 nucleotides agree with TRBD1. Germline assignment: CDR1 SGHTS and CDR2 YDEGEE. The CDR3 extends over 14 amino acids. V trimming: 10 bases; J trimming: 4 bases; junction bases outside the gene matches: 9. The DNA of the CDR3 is TGTGCCGGGGGCAGGGGGCGTCTCACCGGGGAGCTGTTTTTT. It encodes CAGGRGRLTGELFF.

CDR3 sequence: CASSVLPSGSTDTQYF. The CDR3 DNA reads as TGTGCCAGCAGCGTACTCCCTAGCGGGAGCACAGATACGCAGTATTTT. The chain joins TRBV9 to TRBJ2-3; 8 bases line up with TRBD2. The CDR3 has 16 residues. CDR1 is SGDLS, CDR2 YYNGEE, per germline. J lost 0 bases, V lost 1 base, and 4 bases had no gene match.

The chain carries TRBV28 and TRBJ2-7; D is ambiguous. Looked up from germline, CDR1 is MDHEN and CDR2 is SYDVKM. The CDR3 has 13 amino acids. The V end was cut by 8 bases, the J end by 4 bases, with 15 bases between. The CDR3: CASASPERYEQYF. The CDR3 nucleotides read TGTGCCAGCGCGTCCCCCGAGCGATACGAGCAGTACTTC.

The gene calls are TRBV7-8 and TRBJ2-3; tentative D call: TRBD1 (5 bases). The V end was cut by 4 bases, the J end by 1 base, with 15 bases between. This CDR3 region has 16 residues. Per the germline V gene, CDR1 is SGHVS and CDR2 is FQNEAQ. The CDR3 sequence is CASSSVTLGGTDTQYF. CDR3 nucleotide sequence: TGTGCCAGCAGCTCGGTGACCTTAGGGGGCACAGATACGCAGTATTTT.

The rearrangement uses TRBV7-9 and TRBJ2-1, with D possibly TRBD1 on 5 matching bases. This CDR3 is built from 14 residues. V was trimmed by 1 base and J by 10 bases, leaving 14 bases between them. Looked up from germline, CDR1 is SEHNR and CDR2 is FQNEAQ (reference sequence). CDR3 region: CASSLEGQGLEQFF. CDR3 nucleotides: TGTGCCAGCAGCTTAGAAGGGCAGGGATTGGAGCAGTTCTTC.

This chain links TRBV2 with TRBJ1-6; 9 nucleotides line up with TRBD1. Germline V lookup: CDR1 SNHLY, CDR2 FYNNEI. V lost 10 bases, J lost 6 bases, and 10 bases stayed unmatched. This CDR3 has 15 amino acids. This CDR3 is CATSTRGQGNSPLHF. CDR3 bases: TGTGCCACTTCAACGCGGGGACAGGGTAATTCACCCCTCCACTTT.

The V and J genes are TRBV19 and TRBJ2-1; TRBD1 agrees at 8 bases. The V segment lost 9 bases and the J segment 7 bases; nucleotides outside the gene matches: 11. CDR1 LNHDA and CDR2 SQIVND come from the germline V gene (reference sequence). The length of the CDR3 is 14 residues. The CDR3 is CASESGGANNEQFF. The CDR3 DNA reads TGTGCCAGCGAGTCAGGGGGCGCGAATAATGAGCAGTTCTTC.

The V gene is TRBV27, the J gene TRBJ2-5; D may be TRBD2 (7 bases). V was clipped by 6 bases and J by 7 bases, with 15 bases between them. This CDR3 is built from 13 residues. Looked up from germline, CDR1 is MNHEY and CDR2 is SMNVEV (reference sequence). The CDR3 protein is CASRIPGGGTQYF. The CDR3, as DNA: TGTGCCAGCAGGATTCCGGGGGGCGGGACCCAGTACTTC.

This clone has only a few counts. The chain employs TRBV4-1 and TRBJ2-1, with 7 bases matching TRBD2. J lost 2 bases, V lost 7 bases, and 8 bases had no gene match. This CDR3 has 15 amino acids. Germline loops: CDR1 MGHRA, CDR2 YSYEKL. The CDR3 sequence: CASNERGSAYNEQFF. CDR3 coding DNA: TGCGCCAGCAACGAGCGGGGTTCCGCCTACAATGAGCAGTTCTTC.

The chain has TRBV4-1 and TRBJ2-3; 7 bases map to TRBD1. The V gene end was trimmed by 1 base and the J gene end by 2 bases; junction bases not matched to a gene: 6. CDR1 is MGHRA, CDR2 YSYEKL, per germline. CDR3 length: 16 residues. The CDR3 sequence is CASSQVTGANTDTQYF. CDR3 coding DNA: TGCGCCAGCAGCCAAGTCACAGGGGCGAACACAGATACGCAGTATTTT.

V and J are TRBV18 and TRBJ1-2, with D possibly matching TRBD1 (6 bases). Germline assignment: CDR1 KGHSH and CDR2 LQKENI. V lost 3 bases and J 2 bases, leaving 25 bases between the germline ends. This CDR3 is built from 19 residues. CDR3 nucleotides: TGTGCCAGCTCACCTGATCGGGGGGCCCTTACCTCCCCAAACTATGGCTACACCTTC. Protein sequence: CASSPDRGALTSPNYGYTF.

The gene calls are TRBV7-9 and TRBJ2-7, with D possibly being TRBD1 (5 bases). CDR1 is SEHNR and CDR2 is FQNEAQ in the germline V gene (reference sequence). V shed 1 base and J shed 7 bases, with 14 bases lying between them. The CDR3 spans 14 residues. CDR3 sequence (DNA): TGTGCCAGCAGCTTAGAGGTAGAGACAGCTGAGCAGTACTTC. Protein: CASSLEVETAEQYF.

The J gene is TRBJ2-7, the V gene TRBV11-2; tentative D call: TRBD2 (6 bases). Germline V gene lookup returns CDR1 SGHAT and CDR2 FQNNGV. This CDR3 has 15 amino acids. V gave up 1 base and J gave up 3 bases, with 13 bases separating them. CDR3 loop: CASSLGGGANYEQYF. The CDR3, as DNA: TGTGCCAGCAGCTTAGGTGGCGGGGCAAACTACGAGCAGTACTTC.

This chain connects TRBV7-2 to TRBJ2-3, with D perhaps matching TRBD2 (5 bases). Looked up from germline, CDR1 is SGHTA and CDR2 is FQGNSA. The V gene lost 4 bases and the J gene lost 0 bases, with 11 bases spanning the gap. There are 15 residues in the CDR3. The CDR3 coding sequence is TGTGCCAGCAGCTCCTATAGCGAGAGCACAGATACGCAGTATTTT. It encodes CASSSYSESTDTQYF.

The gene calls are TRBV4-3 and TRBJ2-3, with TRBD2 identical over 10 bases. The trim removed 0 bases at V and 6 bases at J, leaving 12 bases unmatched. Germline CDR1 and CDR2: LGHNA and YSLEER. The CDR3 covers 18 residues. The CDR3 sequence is CASSQDWVAGGTGDTQYF. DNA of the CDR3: TGCGCCAGCAGCCAAGATTGGGTAGCGGGGGGTACCGGGGATACGCAGTATTTT.